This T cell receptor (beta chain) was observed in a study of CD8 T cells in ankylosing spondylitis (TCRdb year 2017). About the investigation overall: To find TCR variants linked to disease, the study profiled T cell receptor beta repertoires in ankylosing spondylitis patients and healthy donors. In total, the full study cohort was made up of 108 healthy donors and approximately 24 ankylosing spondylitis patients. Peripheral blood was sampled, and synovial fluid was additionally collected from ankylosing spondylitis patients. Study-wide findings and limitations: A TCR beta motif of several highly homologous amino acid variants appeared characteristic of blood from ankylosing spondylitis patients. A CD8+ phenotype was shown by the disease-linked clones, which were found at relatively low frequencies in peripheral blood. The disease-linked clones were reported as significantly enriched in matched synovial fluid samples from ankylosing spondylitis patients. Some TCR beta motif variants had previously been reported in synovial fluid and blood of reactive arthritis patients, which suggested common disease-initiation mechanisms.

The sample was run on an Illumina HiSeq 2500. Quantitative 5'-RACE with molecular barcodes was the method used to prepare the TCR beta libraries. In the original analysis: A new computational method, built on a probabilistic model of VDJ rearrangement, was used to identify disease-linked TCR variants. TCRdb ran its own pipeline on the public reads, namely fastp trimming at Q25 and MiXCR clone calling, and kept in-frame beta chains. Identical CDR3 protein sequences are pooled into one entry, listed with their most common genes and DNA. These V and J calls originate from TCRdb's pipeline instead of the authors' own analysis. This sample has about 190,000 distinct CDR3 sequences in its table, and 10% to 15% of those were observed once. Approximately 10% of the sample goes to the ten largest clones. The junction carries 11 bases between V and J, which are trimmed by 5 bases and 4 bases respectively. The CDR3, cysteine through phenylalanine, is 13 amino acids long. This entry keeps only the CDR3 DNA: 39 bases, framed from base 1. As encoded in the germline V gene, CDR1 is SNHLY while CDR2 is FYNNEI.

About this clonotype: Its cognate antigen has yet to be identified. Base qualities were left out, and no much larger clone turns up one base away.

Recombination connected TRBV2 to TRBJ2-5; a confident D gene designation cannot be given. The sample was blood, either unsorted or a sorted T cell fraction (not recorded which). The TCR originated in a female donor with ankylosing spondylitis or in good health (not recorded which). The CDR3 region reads CASSSGWGETQYF. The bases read TGTGCCAGCAGTTCAGGCTGGGGAGAGACCCAGTACTTC.